What follows are 13 T cell receptor beta chains derived from one specimen sequenced in a study of technical replicates of blood from a handful of donors. The method was immunoSEQ multiplex PCR; TCRdb's version includes in-frame clones alone and lacks a portion of them. The table records 74,000 or so clones, 80% to 95% of them present only once. The sequencing sample was made of T cells isolated from PBMCs. These receptors were collected from a human donor in good health.

This clone has only a few counts. V usage is TRBV20-1 and J usage is TRBJ2-1; D unclear. Germline assignment: CDR1 DFQATT and CDR2 SNEGSKA (reference sequence). Trimming stripped 5 bases from V and 10 bases from J, with 12 bases between. There are 11 residues in the CDR3. The CDR3 loop is CSALVNTEQFF. In nucleotides, the CDR3 is TGCAGTGCTCTAGTTAACACCGAGCAGTTCTTC.

The V gene is TRBV9, the J gene TRBJ2-1, with 9 bases fitting TRBD2. The V gene's germline CDR1 is SGDLS and CDR2 YYNGEE. The CDR3 extends over 16 amino acids. The V segment lost 0 bases and the J segment 7 bases; nucleotides outside the gene matches: 8. The CDR3 DNA sequence: TGTGCCAGCAGCGTAGATCCGGGACTAGCCCGTAATGAGCAGTTCTTC. This translates into CASSVDPGLARNEQFF.

This chain uses TRBV2 with TRBJ2-7, with 13 bases lining up with TRBD2. V shed 4 bases, J shed 7 bases, and the junction held 16 bases outside the gene matches. The V gene's germline CDR1 is SNHLY and CDR2 FYNNEI. This CDR3 region has 18 residues. The CDR3 spells CASSAGTSGTTGVGEQYF. As DNA, the CDR3 is TGTGCCAGCAGTGCCGGGACTAGCGGGACTACCGGTGTGGGGGAGCAGTACTTC.

This clone was seen only once. V gene TRBV30 combines with J gene TRBJ2-7; D remains unclear. Trimming left V 4 bases short and J 6 bases short, with 13 bases between. The CDR3 is made up of 12 amino acids. Per germline, CDR1 GTSNPN and CDR2 SVGIG (reference sequence). The CDR3 protein is CAWMNAVGEQYF. The CDR3 coding sequence is TGTGCCTGGATGAATGCGGTGGGCGAGCAGTACTTC.

V and J are TRBV4-1 and TRBJ2-7, with 15 bases that match TRBD2. The V and J ends lost 3 bases and 1 base, in that order; junction bases with no gene match: 7. Germline assignment: CDR1 MGHRA and CDR2 YSYEKL. The length of the CDR3 is 18 residues. In nucleotides, the CDR3 is TGCGCCAGCAGCCAGGGACTAGCGGGAGGTGGTAGGTCCTACGAGCAGTACTTC. Amino acid sequence: CASSQGLAGGGRSYEQYF.

The V gene is TRBV7-6, the J gene TRBJ2-6; D is unresolved. Germline CDR1 reads SGHVS; CDR2 reads FNYEAQ. V shed 2 bases and J shed 0 bases, with 8 bases lying between them. The CDR3 has 16 amino acids. The CDR3 DNA sequence: TGTGCCAGCAGCTTAACTGGTGGCTCTGGGGCCAACGTCCTGACTTTC. It specifies CASSLTGGSGANVLTF.

This clone was detected only a few times. This chain uses TRBV9 with TRBJ1-1, with 8 nucleotides matching TRBD1. The CDR3 runs to 12 residues. V was pared by 4 bases and J by 7 bases, with 3 bases of the junction left unmatched. The germline CDR1 and CDR2 sequences are SGDLS and YYNGEE. The CDR3 spells CASSSGQGEAFF. CDR3 nucleotide sequence: TGTGCCAGCAGCTCAGGACAGGGTGAAGCTTTCTTT.

V is TRBV6-5 and J is TRBJ2-1; weak D call: TRBD1 (5 bases). Germline V gene data show CDR1 as MNHEY and CDR2 as SVGAGI. Trimming cost V 5 bases and J 2 bases, with 10 bases left between them. The CDR3 has 14 residues. CDR3: CASSPLGPYNEQFF. The CDR3 DNA follows: TGTGCCAGCAGTCCCCTGGGGCCCTACAATGAGCAGTTCTTC.

V is TRBV11-2 and J is TRBJ2-5, with 10 bases aligning to TRBD2. J gave up 3 bases and V 4 bases, and 8 bases lay outside the gene matches. The V gene's germline CDR1 is SGHAT and CDR2 FQNNGV. There are 16 residues in the CDR3. This CDR3 reads CASSWMVGTSEETQYF. CDR3 nucleotides: TGTGCCAGCAGCTGGATGGTCGGGACTAGCGAAGAGACCCAGTACTTC. Based on the CDR3 plus reference TRBV11-2 and TRBJ2-5, the full variable domain is EAGVAQSPRYKIIEKRQSVAFWCNPISGHATLYWYQQILGQGPKLLIQFQNNGVVDDSQLPKDRFSAERLKGVDSTLKIQPAKLEDSAVYLCASSWMVGTSEETQYFGPGTRLLVL.

The chain couples TRBV11-2 to TRBJ2-6; D is ambiguous. The CDR3 consists of 14 residues. V was cut by 2 bases and J by 2 bases, with 4 bases left in between. Germline assignment: CDR1 SGHAT and CDR2 FQNNGV. As DNA, the CDR3 is TGTGCCAGCAGCTTATCTCCTGGGGCCAACGTCCTGACTTTC. Its translation is CASSLSPGANVLTF.

This rearrangement joins TRBV9 to TRBJ2-7; 9 bases line up with TRBD1. V lost 5 bases, J lost 9 bases, and 21 bases stayed unmatched. The CDR3 totals 17 residues. Germline values: CDR1 SGDLS, CDR2 YYNGEE. The CDR3 loop reads CASRYQITPGQGGVQYF. The CDR3 DNA follows: TGTGCCAGCAGATACCAAATAACCCCGGGACAGGGAGGTGTGCAGTACTTC.

This chain connects TRBV6-1 to TRBJ2-1; 7 positions match TRBD2. From germline, CDR1 is MNHNS and CDR2 SASEGT. The CDR3 consists of 15 residues. After removal of 6 bases from V and 0 bases from J, the junction contained 5 bases not matched to a gene. This chain's CDR3 is CASSVSGDSYNEQFF. The DNA for the CDR3 is TGTGCCAGCAGCGTAAGCGGGGACTCCTACAATGAGCAGTTCTTC.

The rearrangement joins TRBV4-1 to TRBJ2-5; 9 nucleotides align to TRBD2. CDR1 and CDR2 (germline): MGHRA, YSYEKL. The CDR3 is 15 amino acids. The V gene end was trimmed by 1 base and the J gene end by 5 bases; junction bases not matched to a gene: 5. The CDR3 here is CASSQVGLAWETQYF. In DNA, the CDR3 is TGCGCCAGCAGCCAAGTGGGACTAGCTTGGGAGACCCAGTACTTC.